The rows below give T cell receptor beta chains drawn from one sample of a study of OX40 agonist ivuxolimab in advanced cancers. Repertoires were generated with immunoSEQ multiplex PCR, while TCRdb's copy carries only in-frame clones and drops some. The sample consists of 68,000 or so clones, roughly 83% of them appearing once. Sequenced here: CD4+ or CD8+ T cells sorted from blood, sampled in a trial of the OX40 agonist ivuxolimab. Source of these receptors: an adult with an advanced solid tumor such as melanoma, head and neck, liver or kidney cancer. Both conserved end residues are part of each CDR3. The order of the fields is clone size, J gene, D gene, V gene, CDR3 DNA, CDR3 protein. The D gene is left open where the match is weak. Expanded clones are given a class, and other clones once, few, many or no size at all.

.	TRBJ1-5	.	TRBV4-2	TGTGCCAGCAGCTTGGTGGAGGGGAGGTATTGGCCCCAGCATTTT	CASSLVEGRYWPQHF
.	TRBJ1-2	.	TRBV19	TGTGCCAGTAGTATTGGGTTGTCGAGCTATGGCTACACCTTC	CASSIGLSSYGYTF
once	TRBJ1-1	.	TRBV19	TGTGCCACCAGACTCCCTGGGCAGCATGCGAACACTGAAGCTTTCTTT	CATRLPGQHANTEAFF
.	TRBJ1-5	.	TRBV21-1	TGTGCCAGCAGTGAACGCATTTTCGGGTTTCTCCATGATAGCAATCAGCCCCAGCATTTT	CASSERIFGFLHDSNQPQHF
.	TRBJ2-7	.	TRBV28	TGTGCCAGCAGCCCCGGGGTGGGACCCTACGAGCAGTACTTC	CASSPGVGPYEQYF
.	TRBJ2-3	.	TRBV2	TGTGCCAGCAGCGAGACGGGGGCTAGCACAGATACGCAGTATTTT	CASSETGASTDTQYF
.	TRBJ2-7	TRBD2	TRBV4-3	TGCGCCAGCAGCTCGGGACTAGCGGGTTCCTACGAGCAGTACTTC	CASSSGLAGSYEQYF
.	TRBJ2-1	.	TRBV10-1	TGCGCCAGCAGTCCCGGGAGCTCCTACAATGAGCAGTTCTTC	CASSPGSSYNEQFF
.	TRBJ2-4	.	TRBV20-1	TGCAGTGCTAGCCTAGCGAACATTCAGTACTTC	CSASLANIQYF
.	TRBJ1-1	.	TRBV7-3	TGTGCCAGCAGCCCTGGAGGATTGAACACTGAAGCTTTCTTT	CASSPGGLNTEAFF
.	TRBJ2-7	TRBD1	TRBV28	TGTGCCAGCAGTGTGGGGACAGGGTACGAGCAGTACTTC	CASSVGTGYEQYF
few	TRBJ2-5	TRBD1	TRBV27	TGTGCCAGCAGTTTATATGGGACAGTATTGGGGCGTGGGGAGACCCAGTACTTC	CASSLYGTVLGRGETQYF
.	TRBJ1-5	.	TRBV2	TGTGCCAGCAGTGATTCAGGCTGGGGGCAGCCCCAGCATTTT	CASSDSGWGQPQHF
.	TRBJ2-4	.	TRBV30	TGTGCCTGGAGTCGAGGGAGGGGGGCCAAAAACATTCAGTACTTC	CAWSRGRGAKNIQYF
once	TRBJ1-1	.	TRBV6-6	TGTGCCAGCAGTTGGAAGGGCACTGAAGCTTTCTTT	CASSWKGTEAFF
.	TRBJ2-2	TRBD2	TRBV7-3	TGTGCCAGCAGCCTTAGCGGGAGTGAAACCGGGGAGCTGTTTTTT	CASSLSGSETGELFF
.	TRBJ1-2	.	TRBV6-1	TGTGCCAGCAGCCTAATAAATGGCTACACCTTC	CASSLINGYTF
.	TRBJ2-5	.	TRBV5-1	TGCGCCAGCAGCTTGAAGGAGACCCAGTACTTC	CASSLKETQYF
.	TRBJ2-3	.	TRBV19	TGTGCCAGTAGTATGGGCACAGATACGCAGTATTTT	CASSMGTDTQYF
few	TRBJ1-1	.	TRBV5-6	TGTGCCAGCAGCAAGATAGCGAACACTGAAGCTTTCTTT	CASSKIANTEAFF
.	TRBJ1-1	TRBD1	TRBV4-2	TGTGCCAGCAGCCGAAGACAGGGGGCTGAGAACACTGAAGCTTTCTTT	CASSRRQGAENTEAFF
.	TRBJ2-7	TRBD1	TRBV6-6	TGTGCCAGCAGTTACAACAGGGGTGGATACGAGCAGTACTTC	CASSYNRGGYEQYF
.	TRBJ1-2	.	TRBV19	TGTGCCAGTAGTAGAACAGCCCGAGAAGGCTATGGCTACACCTTC	CASSRTAREGYGYTF
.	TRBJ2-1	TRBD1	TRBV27	TGTGCCAGCAGTATGTACCGGGACAGACCCTACAATGAGCAGTTCTTC	CASSMYRDRPYNEQFF
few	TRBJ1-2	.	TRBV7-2	TGTGCCAGCAGCCCCCGGTCGGGTCCCTATGGCTACACCTTC	CASSPRSGPYGYTF